The present T cell receptor beta chain was sequenced within a study of blood T cell repertoires in COVID-19 (dated by TCRdb to about 2020). Study-level background: Samples from collaborators originated in the United States, Italy and Spain and spanned both the acute and convalescent phases of COVID-19. The repertoires were released in a freely available public database meant as a resource for research on the immune response to SARS-CoV-2. Where available, HLA class I and class II types were obtained from metadata supplied by the sample provider rather than from assay-based typing. The samples were drawn from the first 160 participants of the ongoing ImmuneRACE study and from 1,254 subjects provided by 6 global collaborators. The dataset comprised deeply sampled blood TCRbeta repertoires from subjects exposed to, actively infected with, or recovered from COVID-19. The material from the prospective study consisted of cDNA or gDNA derived from T cells, B-cell-depleted T cells, or PBMCs. Nearly every sample came with metadata listing a de-identified subject ID, COVID-19 status, age in years and sex. What the work shows at the level of the full study, not this receptor alone: The quantity of clinical and demographic metadata differed by source and by participant and was supplied without curation.

TCRbeta CDR3 regions were amplified from genomic DNA by means of the immunoSEQ Assay, a bias-controlled multiplex PCR. The paper's data handling went like this. Nucleated cell counts per sample were estimated from amplification of reference gene primers within the assay. To quantify the absolute abundance of each unique TCRbeta CDR3 rearrangement, sequence reads were collapsed and filtered. Productive Simpson clonality was computed per sample as the square root of Simpson's diversity index over productive rearrangements. Sourced from immuneACCESS, this table was stored by TCRdb with only in-frame sequences that have V and J called. A share of the clones is absent; for the studies checked, an unresolved V gene accounts for under half, and the remainder has no known explanation. V, J and clone size reflect that table, while D and trimming were determined from the DNA. The sample table lists 150,000 to 200,000 clones, 87% of them with a count of one. The ten largest clones represent approximately 2.1% of the sample.

Enrolling through a virtual design, the prospective study's participants ranged in age from roughly 18 to 90 years and lived across some 22 United States geographic areas. To assign participants to cohorts, the prospective study relied on clinical history that participants themselves reported in a screening survey and a study questionnaire. For ImmuneRACE Cohort 3, a participant was defined as recovered based on two consecutive negative NP/OP PCR tests, clearance by a healthcare professional, or resolution of symptoms. In the prospective study, whole blood, serum and a nasopharyngeal or oropharyngeal swab were collected from each participant by mobile phlebotomists. Additional blood draws and questionnaires over an approximately 2-month period could optionally be provided by prospective study participants. Before DNA extraction, prospective study blood samples were shipped either frozen or at room temperature.

CDR1 SGDLS and CDR2 YYNGEE were looked up in the germline V gene. V is clipped by 0 bases and J by 2 bases, and the sequence between their germline boundaries is 14 bases long. The CDR3, cysteine through phenylalanine, is 16 amino acids long. Only the CDR3 region is kept as DNA, spanning 48 bases read in frame from base 1. On this clone itself: Its target antigen remains unknown. No base qualities exist here, and no much larger clone lies one base off it.

Sequencing input: PBMCs or T cells enriched from blood (not recorded which). The clonotype was recovered from a woman in her 30s who had recovered from COVID-19. The chain joins TRBV9 to TRBJ1-2; 5 matching bases give a weak D call of TRBD1. The CDR3 protein: CASSVEGLGLNYGYTF. At the DNA level, the sequence is TGTGCCAGCAGCGTAGAGGGTCTGGGACTAAACTATGGCTACACCTTC. The reference TRBV9 and TRBJ1-2 proteins fill in what lies around the CDR3, so the full variable domain reads DSGVTQTPKHLITATGQRVTLRCSPRSGDLSVYWYQQSLDQGLQFLIQYYNGEERAKGNILERFSAQQFPDLHSELNLSSLELGDSALYFCASSVEGLGLNYGYTFGSGTRLTVV.